These 12 T cell receptor beta chains originate from one sample sequenced in a study of T-cell memory formation after mild COVID-19. TCRdb itself ran the 5' RACE reads through MiXCR, one entry per CDR3 protein. The sample has about 210,000 distinct CDR3 sequences, around 27% seen once. Sequencing input: PBMCs or a T cell subset sorted from them (not recorded which). The source is an adult woman who had mild COVID-19 (a few samples of this study predate the infection). Cell type and time point are not known.

This chain links TRBV5-1 with TRBJ2-1, with 7 bases aligning to TRBD1. The CDR3 runs 17 residues. After removal of 0 bases from V and 2 bases from J, the junction contained 8 bases not matched to a gene. Germline V lookup: CDR1 SGHRS, CDR2 YFSETQ. CDR3: CASSLGFRQGAYNEQFF. The DNA for the CDR3 is TGCGCCAGCAGCTTGGGATTCCGACAGGGTGCCTACAATGAGCAGTTCTTC. Using reference TRBV5-1 and TRBJ2-1 for the parts outside the CDR3, the full variable domain is KAGVTQTPRYLIKTRGQQVTLSCSPISGHRSVSWYQQTPGQGLQFLFEYFSETQRNKGNFPGRFSGRQFSNSRSEMNVSTLELGDSALYLCASSLGFRQGAYNEQFFGPGTRLTVL.

The J gene is TRBJ2-2, the V gene TRBV4-3, with a possible D match to TRBD1 (8 bases). This CDR3 is 13 amino acids long. V was cut by 8 bases and J by 8 bases, with 15 bases left in between. CDR1 and CDR2 (germline): LGHNA, YSLEER. In DNA form, the CDR3 reads TGCGCCAGCCAAGGACAGGGAGGGGGGGAGCTGTTTTTT. This codes for CASQGQGGGELFF.

This clonotype was counted once. The chain links TRBV6-4 to TRBJ2-1; perhaps D is TRBD1 or TRBD2 (5 bases each). CDR3 size: 14 residues. Trimming stripped 11 bases from V and 3 bases from J, with 17 bases between. CDR1 and CDR2 from the germline V gene are MRHNA and SNTAGT. The CDR3 reads CAPARGVLYNEQFF. The CDR3 DNA sequence: TGTGCCCCCGCCCGAGGGGTCCTCTACAATGAGCAGTTCTTC.

This chain joins TRBV11-3 and TRBJ2-3; no definite D call. Germline V gives CDR1 SGHNT, CDR2 YENEEA. The CDR3 is made up of 14 amino acids. V lost 5 bases and J lost 4, with 13 bases in between. The DNA for the CDR3 is TGTGCCAGCAGCGGAGCGTCAACCGCAGATACGCAGTATTTT. It yields the protein CASSGASTADTQYF. Full variable domain (outside the CDR3, taken from reference TRBV11-3 and TRBJ2-3): EAGVVQSPRYKIIEKKQPVAFWCNPISGHNTLYWYLQNLGQGPELLIRYENEEAVDDSQLPKDRFSAERLKGVDSTLKIQPAELGDSAVYLCASSGASTADTQYFGPGTRLTVL.

This clonotype came up a few times. This chain uses TRBV24-1 with TRBJ2-3; the match to TRBD1 covers 10 bases. V lost 3 bases and J lost 4; bases outside the gene matches: 9. Germline CDR1 and CDR2: KGHDR and SFDVKD. There are 17 residues in the CDR3. CDR3 amino acids: CATSDKSGQGISDTQYF. CDR3 bases: TGTGCCACCAGTGATAAATCGGGACAGGGGATTTCAGATACGCAGTATTTT.

The rearrangement uses TRBV6-2 or TRBV6-3 and TRBJ1-1; the D gene is possibly TRBD1 (5 bases). The ends were cut back, 5 bases at V and 6 bases at J, with 10 bases in the middle. Germline V gene lookup returns CDR1 MNHEY and CDR2 SVGEGT. The CDR3 is made up of 12 amino acids. CDR3 in amino acids: CASSAGVAEAFF. In nucleotides, the CDR3 is TGTGCCAGCAGTGCGGGGGTCGCTGAAGCTTTCTTT.

CDR3 in DNA: TGCGCCAGCAGCACTACAGGGGAGAGGTACAATGAGCAGTTCTTC. Residues: CASSTTGERYNEQFF. V is TRBV5-1 and J is TRBJ2-1, with 7 bases fitting TRBD1. The J segment lost 4 bases and the V segment lost 4 bases, leaving 8 bases of the junction unmatched. The CDR3 is made up of 15 amino acids. The germline V gene has CDR1 SGHRS and CDR2 YFSETQ.

The chain combines TRBV7-2 with TRBJ2-1; D is uncertain. The CDR3 runs to 15 residues. CDR1 is SGHTA, CDR2 FQGNSA, per germline. V shed 1 base and J shed 7 bases, with 14 bases lying between them. This chain's CDR3 is CASSLEGRFSNEQFF. CDR3 coding DNA: TGTGCCAGCAGCTTAGAGGGCAGGTTTTCGAATGAGCAGTTCTTC.

The V and J genes are TRBV20-1 and TRBJ2-5; 7 bases fit TRBD2. V gave up 5 bases and J gave up 5 bases; unmatched junction bases: 11. In germline, CDR1 is DFQATT, CDR2 SNEGSKA (reference sequence). This CDR3 is 14 amino acids long. The CDR3 region has the DNA TGCAGTGCTCTTTTAGCGGGTTCAAGGGAGACCCAGTACTTC. Translation gives CSALLAGSRETQYF.

The sample holds a few counts of this clonotype. The V call is TRBV4-3, the J call TRBJ2-2, with D unclear. V lost 0 bases and J 3 bases, leaving 8 bases between the germline ends. Germline lookup yields CDR1 LGHNA and CDR2 YSLEER. The CDR3 length is 15 residues. CDR3 residues: CASSQDRSHTGELFF. The CDR3 coding sequence is TGCGCCAGCAGCCAAGATCGGTCTCACACCGGGGAGCTGTTTTTT.

CDR3 sequence (DNA): TGTGCCAGCAGCCCCACAGAGGGCCACTATGGCTACACCTTC. It codes for CASSPTEGHYGYTF. The chain combines TRBV14 with TRBJ1-2; D not certain. V lost 4 bases and J lost 3, with 12 bases in between. The V gene's germline CDR1 is SGHDN and CDR2 FVKESK. The CDR3 covers 14 residues.

The V gene is TRBV5-6, the J gene TRBJ2-5, with TRBD1 identical over 7 bases. V shed 3 bases, J shed 0 bases, and the junction held 5 bases outside the gene matches. Germline CDR1 is SGHDT and CDR2 is YYEEEE. This CDR3 contains 15 residues. CDR3 nucleotides: TGTGCCAGCAGCTCGGGACAGAGGTACCAAGAGACCCAGTACTTC. It translates to CASSSGQRYQETQYF. Complete variable domain (other parts from reference TRBV5-6 and TRBJ2-5): DAGVTQSPTHLIKTRGQQVTLRCSPKSGHDTVSWYQQALGQGPQFIFQYYEEEERQRGNFPDRFSGHQFPNYSSELNVNALLLGDSALYLCASSSGQRYQETQYFGPGTRLLVL.